This T cell receptor (beta chain) was found in a study of blood T cell repertoires in COVID-19. In the study overall: Nucleic acid was either cDNA or gDNA, and it came from T cells, B-cell-depleted T cells, or PBMCs.

Trimming removed 5 bases from V and 8 bases from J; junction bases left unmatched: 16. This CDR3 is built from 19 residues. Germline V gives CDR1 SGHAT, CDR2 FQNNGV. This clone was detected once. Clones were read by immunoSEQ multiplex PCR, and TCRdb kept only the in-frame ones, dropping some. The sample has a few hundred thousand clones, roughly 90% seen once; the top ten hold about 2.9%. Followed longitudinally, the Seattle patients had been enrolled during active infection. This TCR was recovered from a woman aged 25 to 45 with COVID-19, enrolled during active disease. This chain links TRBV11-2 with TRBJ1-6, with 12 bases identical to TRBD1. Specimen: peripheral blood. Written as DNA, the CDR3 is TGTGCCAGCAGCGTACGGCCGGGACAGGGGGCGCTGGGGGATTCACCCCTCCACTTT. This translates into CASSVRPGQGALGDSPLHF.